These T cell receptor beta chains were read from a single sample in a study of post-analysis software for immune sequencing data. MiXCR, applied by TCRdb to the PCR reads, yields one record per CDR3 protein. The profile shows about 820,000 distinct CDR3 sequences, 53% of them singletons. Sequencing used blood. These receptor sequences come from a girl between 5 and 17 years old with multiple sclerosis. Both conserved end residues are part of each CDR3. The order of the fields is clone size, D gene, V gene, J gene, CDR3 protein, CDR3 DNA. D genes are given only for firm matches. For some rows the clone size is stated as once, few or many, or as a class when expanded; others skip it.

.,.,TRBV4-2,TRBJ2-1,CASSQESVAPGEQFF,TGTGCCAGCAGCCAAGAAAGTGTGGCTCCAGGTGAGCAGTTCTTC
.,TRBD1,TRBV20-1,TRBJ2-7,CSARQGTEQYF,TGCAGTGCTCGACAGGGGACCGAGCAGTACTTC
.,TRBD2,TRBV29-1,TRBJ2-3,CSVERTSGTGDTQYF,TGCAGCGTTGAAAGGACTAGCGGGACGGGAGATACGCAGTATTTT
few,.,TRBV10-3,TRBJ1-4,CATSITRTLGNEKLFF,TGTGCCACCTCAATCACTAGGACATTAGGGAATGAAAAACTGTTTTTT
.,TRBD2,TRBV5-1,TRBJ2-1,CASSLRTSGSNEQFF,TGCGCCAGCAGCTTGCGGACTAGCGGGAGCAATGAGCAGTTCTTC
few,.,TRBV5-1,TRBJ1-2,CASSLRTSSLANYGYTF,TGCGCCAGCAGCTTGAGGACTAGTTCCCTAGCTAACTATGGCTACACCTTC
.,TRBD1,TRBV20-1,TRBJ2-7,CSATTRTGGSYKQYF,TGCAGTGCTACCACGAGAACAGGGGGCTCCTACAAGCAGTACTTC
.,TRBD1,TRBV27,TRBJ2-1,CATVRQGFYNVQFF,TGTGCCACCGTAAGACAGGGCTTCTACAATGTGCAGTTCTTC
few,TRBD1,TRBV20-1,TRBJ2-3,CSATTGLLPSLTDTQYF,TGCAGTGCCACGACAGGGTTGCTCCCTAGTCTCACAGATACGCAGTATTTT
.,TRBD2,TRBV5-1,TRBJ2-1,CASSSSGGTYNEQFF,TGTGCCAGCAGCTCTAGCGGGGGGACCTACAATGAGCAGTTCTTC
.,.,TRBV29-1,TRBJ2-7,CSVKESYEQYF,TGCAGCGTCAAAGAGTCCTACGAGCAGTACTTC
.,.,TRBV11-2,TRBJ2-5,CASSSRTVQETQYF,TGTGCCAGCAGCTCCCGGACGGTCCAAGAGACCCAGTACTTC
few,.,TRBV20-1,TRBJ2-2,CSLRGPGDTGELFF,TGCAGCCTAAGAGGGCCGGGGGACACCGGGGAGCTGTTTTTT
few,.,TRBV7-9,TRBJ2-1,CASSLGTAYSYNEQFF,TGTGCCAGCAGCTTAGGTACAGCTTACTCCTACAATGAGCAGTTCTTC
few,.,TRBV6-5,TRBJ2-7,CASSRDFPRFNYEQYF,TGTGCCAGCAGTCGCGACTTCCCTCGTTTTAACTACGAGCAGTACTTC
once,.,TRBV5-1,TRBJ1-1,CASSPDLDRPETFF,TGCGCCAGCAGCCCCGACCTGGACAGACCTGAAACTTTCTTT
few,.,TRBV2,TRBJ2-7,CASSQVAGGSYEQYF,TGTGCCAGCAGTCAGGTGGCGGGTGGTAGCTACGAGCAGTACTTC
.,TRBD1,TRBV7-8,TRBJ1-1,CASSLARPGGNTEAFF,TGTGCCAGCAGCTTAGCGAGGCCAGGGGGAAACACTGAAGCTTTCTTT
.,.,TRBV12-3/TRBV12-4,TRBJ2-6,CASSLYELLTF,TGTGCCAGCAGTTTATATGAGTTACTGACTTTC
few,.,TRBV29-1,TRBJ2-7,CSVGFPRDRSLYEQYF,TGCAGCGTTGGATTCCCCCGGGACCGATCCCTCTACGAGCAGTACTTC
.,.,TRBV5-1,TRBJ2-3,CASSLGGSAVYTQYF,TGTGCCAGCAGCTTGGGAGGTTCTGCCGTGTATACGCAGTATTTT
.,.,TRBV29-1,TRBJ2-1,CSLGLPVYNEQFF,TGCAGCCTAGGGCTCCCTGTCTACAATGAGCAGTTCTTC
.,.,TRBV12-3/TRBV12-4,TRBJ2-7,CASSLSRQPSYEQYF,TGTGCCAGTAGTTTATCGAGACAGCCCTCCTACGAGCAGTACTTC
.,.,TRBV25-1,TRBJ2-1,CASIAAGNEQFF,TGTGCCAGCATAGCGGCTGGCAATGAGCAGTTCTTC
.,TRBD2,TRBV20-1,TRBJ2-7,CSATYPSGTPYEQYF,TGCAGTGCTACGTACCCTAGCGGAACTCCCTACGAGCAGTACTTC